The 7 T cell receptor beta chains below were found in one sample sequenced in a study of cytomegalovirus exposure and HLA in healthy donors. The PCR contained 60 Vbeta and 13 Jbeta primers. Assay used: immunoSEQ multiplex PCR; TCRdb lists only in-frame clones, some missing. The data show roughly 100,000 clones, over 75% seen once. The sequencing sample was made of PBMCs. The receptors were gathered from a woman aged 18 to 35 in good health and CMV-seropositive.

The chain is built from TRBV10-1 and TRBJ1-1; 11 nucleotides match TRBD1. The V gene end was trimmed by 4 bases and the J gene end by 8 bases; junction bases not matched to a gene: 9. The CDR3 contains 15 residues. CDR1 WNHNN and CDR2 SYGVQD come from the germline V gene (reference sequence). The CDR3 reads CASSGSRTGGLEAFF. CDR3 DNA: TGCGCCAGCAGTGGAAGCCGGACAGGGGGCTTGGAAGCTTTCTTT.

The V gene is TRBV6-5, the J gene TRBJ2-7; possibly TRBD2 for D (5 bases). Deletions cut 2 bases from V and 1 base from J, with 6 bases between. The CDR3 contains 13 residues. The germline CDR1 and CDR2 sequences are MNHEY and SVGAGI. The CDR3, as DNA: TGTGCCAGCAGTTACCCGGGATCCTACGAGCAGTACTTC. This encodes CASSYPGSYEQYF.

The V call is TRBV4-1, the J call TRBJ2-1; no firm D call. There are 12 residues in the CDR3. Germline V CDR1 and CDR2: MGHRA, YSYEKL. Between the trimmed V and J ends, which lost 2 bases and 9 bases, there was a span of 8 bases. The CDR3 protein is CASSQSVREQFF. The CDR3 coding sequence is TGCGCCAGCAGCCAATCGGTCCGTGAGCAGTTCTTC.

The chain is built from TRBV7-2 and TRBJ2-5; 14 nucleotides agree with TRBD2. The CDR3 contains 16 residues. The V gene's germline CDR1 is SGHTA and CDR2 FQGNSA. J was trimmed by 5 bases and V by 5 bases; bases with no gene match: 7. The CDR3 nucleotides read TGTGCCAGCAGCACGGGACTAGCGGGAGAGCAGGAGACCCAGTACTTC. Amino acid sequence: CASSTGLAGEQETQYF.

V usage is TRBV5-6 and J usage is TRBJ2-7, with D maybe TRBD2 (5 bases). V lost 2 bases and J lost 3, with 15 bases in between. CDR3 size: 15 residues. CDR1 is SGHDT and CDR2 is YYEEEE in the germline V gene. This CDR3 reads CASSFYLAWVYEQYF. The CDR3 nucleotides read TGTGCCAGCAGCTTCTATCTAGCCTGGGTCTACGAGCAGTACTTC.

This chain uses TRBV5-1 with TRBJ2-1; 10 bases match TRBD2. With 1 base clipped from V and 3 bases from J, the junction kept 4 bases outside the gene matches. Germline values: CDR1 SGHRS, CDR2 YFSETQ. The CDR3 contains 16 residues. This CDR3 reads CASSLPWTSGYNEQFF. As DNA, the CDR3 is TGCGCCAGCAGCTTGCCCTGGACTAGCGGCTACAATGAGCAGTTCTTC.

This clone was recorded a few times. This CDR3 is CASSPLVGDSYGYTF. In DNA form, the CDR3 reads TGTGCCAGCTCACCACTCGTGGGGGACTCCTATGGCTACACCTTC. This chain joins TRBV18 and TRBJ1-2; D might be TRBD1 (5 bases). Germline assignment: CDR1 KGHSH and CDR2 LQKENI. There are 15 residues in the CDR3. The ends were cut back, 1 base at V and 4 bases at J, with 13 bases in the middle.